This is a list of T cell receptor beta chains from one sample in a study of Ad26.COV2.S vaccination and SARS-CoV-2 variants. Repertoires were generated with immunoSEQ multiplex PCR, while TCRdb's copy carries only in-frame clones and drops some. Of 300,000 to 400,000 clones in the sample, about 85% were seen once. Sequencing used peripheral blood, obtained in a trial of Ad26.COV2.S vaccine versus placebo. These receptors all stem from a person aged 18-60 years who received the Ad26.COV2.S COVID-19 vaccine or a placebo. CDR3s include the opening cysteine and the closing phenylalanine or tryptophan. Each record gives: CDR3 length, J gene, D gene, clone size, V gene, CDR3 DNA, CDR3 protein. A D gene is named only where the DNA matches it firmly. A row's size may be missing; if present it is once, few, many or a size class.

>12|TRBJ2-2|NA|once|TRBV27
TGTGCCAGCAGTTTTCCGGGGCGGGAGCTGTTTTTT
CASSFPGRELFF
>15|TRBJ1-5|NA|NA|TRBV5-1
TGCGCCAGCAGTTATACAGGGTCGGTCGATCAGCCCCAGCATTTT
CASSYTGSVDQPQHF
>18|TRBJ2-5|TRBD2|NA|TRBV29-1
TGCAGCCACCTTGGGGGGGTGGGGACCCATGGTCCACAAGAGACCCAGTACTTC
CSHLGGVGTHGPQETQYF
>17|TRBJ1-4|TRBD1|few|TRBV7-9
TGTGCCAGCAGCCTAAGGACAGGGGGTATCACTAATGAAAAACTGTTTTTT
CASSLRTGGITNEKLFF
>10|TRBJ1-1|NA|NA|TRBV7-9
TGTGCCAGCTCCCTTAGGGAAGCTTTCTTT
CASSLREAFF
>14|TRBJ2-1|TRBD2|NA|TRBV29-1
TGCAGCGTGGAGAGCGGGGTCCGAATCAATGAGCAGTTCTTC
CSVESGVRINEQFF
>16|TRBJ2-7|TRBD1|NA|TRBV7-8
TGTGCCAGCAGCCGAAACTCCGGGACAGGGGGCTACGAGCAGTACTTC
CASSRNSGTGGYEQYF
>13|TRBJ1-2|NA|NA|TRBV30
TGTGCCTGGAGTTTGACCGGGAGCTATGGCTACACCTTC
CAWSLTGSYGYTF
>13|TRBJ1-6|NA|NA|TRBV9
TGTGCCAGCAGCGTGCGTATGGATTCACCCCTCCACTTT
CASSVRMDSPLHF
>13|TRBJ2-7|TRBD1|NA|TRBV2
TGTGCCAGCACTATATCGGACAGGGGCGAGCAGTACTTC
CASTISDRGEQYF
>17|TRBJ2-3|TRBD2|NA|TRBV9
TGTGCCAGCAGCGCGACCCATGGACTAGCGGTCACAGATACGCAGTATTTT
CASSATHGLAVTDTQYF
>16|TRBJ1-3|NA|NA|TRBV4-2
TGTGCCAGCAGCCAAGTTATAAGGCAGGCTGGAAACACCATATATTTT
CASSQVIRQAGNTIYF
>15|TRBJ2-1|TRBD2|NA|TRBV7-2
TGTGCCAGCAGCTTACTGACTAGCGGGAAGGGTGAGCAGTTCTTC
CASSLLTSGKGEQFF
>15|TRBJ2-7|NA|NA|TRBV19
TGTGCCAGTAGTATAGGCGCACCGAGCTCCTACGAGCAGTACTTC
CASSIGAPSSYEQYF
>14|TRBJ1-1|NA|NA|TRBV12-5
TGTGCTAGTGGTTTGGAGTGGGGTATCACTGAAGCTTTCTTT
CASGLEWGITEAFF
>13|TRBJ1-2|NA|NA|TRBV4-3
TGCGCCAGCAGCCAATCCGGGGTCGACGGCTACACCTTC
CASSQSGVDGYTF
>14|TRBJ2-3|NA|NA|TRBV6-5
TGTGCCAGCAGACCTAAACTAGCTACAGATACGCAGTATTTT
CASRPKLATDTQYF